This is a list of T cell receptor beta chains from one sample in a study of radiotherapy plus CTLA-4 blockade in lung cancer. The table came from immunoSEQ multiplex PCR; TCRdb's copy has only in-frame clones and leaves some out. The repertoire holds tens of thousands of clones, with about 78% as singletons. Sample: peripheral blood, taken from a patient treated with radiotherapy plus ipilimumab. Receptors originate from a human donor with non-small cell lung cancer who had stable disease on radiotherapy plus ipilimumab. The CDR3 runs from the conserved cysteine through the conserved F or W. A D gene is named only where the DNA matches it firmly. Only part of the rows carry a size: once, few, many, or a class if the clone is expanded.

DNA: TGTGCCAGCAGCCAAGCGAGATCCTACTACGAGCAGTACTTC
CDR3: CASSQARSYYEQYF
size: -
V: TRBV6-5
J: TRBJ2-7
D: -

DNA: TGTGCCAGCAGCTTGGACAGGGGTGGAAACACCATATATTTT
CDR3: CASSLDRGGNTIYF
size: -
V: TRBV5-8
J: TRBJ1-3
D: TRBD1

DNA: TGTGCCAGCAGCTCTAGCGGGGGGAGGTCCACCGGGGAGCTGTTTTTT
CDR3: CASSSSGGRSTGELFF
size: few
V: TRBV7-6
J: TRBJ2-2
D: TRBD2

DNA: TGTGCCAGCAGTTTGAAAGGGGTCAATCAGCCCCAGCATTTT
CDR3: CASSLKGVNQPQHF
size: -
V: TRBV11-2
J: TRBJ1-5
D: -

DNA: TGTGCCAGTAGCGGCAGGGCCTACATCACCAACACCGGGGAGCTGTTTTTT
CDR3: CASSGRAYITNTGELFF
size: -
V: TRBV19
J: TRBJ2-2
D: -

DNA: TGTGCCAGCTCAAAAGGAGGATGGCGGTACAATGAGCAGTTCTTC
CDR3: CASSKGGWRYNEQFF
size: -
V: TRBV27
J: TRBJ2-1
D: -

DNA: TGTGCCACCAATGTCAAGGGAGAGACCCAGTACTTC
CDR3: CATNVKGETQYF
size: -
V: TRBV6-5
J: TRBJ2-5
D: -

DNA: TGCAGCGTTGCGGGCACAGGGGACTACACCGGGGAGCTGTTTTTT
CDR3: CSVAGTGDYTGELFF
size: -
V: TRBV29-1
J: TRBJ2-2
D: -

DNA: TGTGCCAGCAGCTTGGGACAGGGGGCTAATCAGCCCCAGCATTTT
CDR3: CASSLGQGANQPQHF
size: -
V: TRBV7-9
J: TRBJ1-5
D: TRBD1

DNA: TGTGCCAGTAGTATAACAAACCGGGGGGCAGGTCAGCCCCAGCATTTT
CDR3: CASSITNRGAGQPQHF
size: -
V: TRBV19
J: TRBJ1-5
D: -

DNA: TGCGCCAGCAGCCAAGAAACAGGGGGAGTGGCTGAGACCCAGTACTTC
CDR3: CASSQETGGVAETQYF
size: once
V: TRBV4-1
J: TRBJ2-5
D: TRBD1

DNA: TGCGCCAGCAGCTCCGGACTAGCGAGCTACGAGCAGTACTTC
CDR3: CASSSGLASYEQYF
size: few
V: TRBV4-3
J: TRBJ2-7
D: TRBD2

DNA: TGTGCCAGCAGCGTAAGTAGGGACATCTATGGCTACACCTTC
CDR3: CASSVSRDIYGYTF
size: -
V: TRBV9
J: TRBJ1-2
D: -

DNA: TGTGCCAGCAGCACCGTCGTGAATACGCAGTATTTT
CDR3: CASSTVVNTQYF
size: -
V: TRBV9
J: TRBJ2-3
D: -

DNA: TGTGCCAGCAGCTCTTACACGGGGGGTGGCAATGAGCAGTTCTTC
CDR3: CASSSYTGGGNEQFF
size: -
V: TRBV7-7
J: TRBJ2-1
D: TRBD2

DNA: TGTGCCAGCAGCTCTTACAACTCCTACGAGCAGTACTTC
CDR3: CASSSYNSYEQYF
size: -
V: TRBV5-4
J: TRBJ2-7
D: -

DNA: TGTGCCAGCAGCAGGGTCCTCATGAGAAGGGGCCGTAATGAAAAACTGTTTTTT
CDR3: CASSRVLMRRGRNEKLFF
size: -
V: TRBV5-6
J: TRBJ1-4
D: -

DNA: TGTGCCAGCAGCCCAGGGTCTGGGAGTACTGAAGCTTTCTTT
CDR3: CASSPGSGSTEAFF
size: -
V: TRBV7-3
J: TRBJ1-1
D: -

DNA: TGTGCCGGCCGGTCGGGACTGGGAGGTGGCTACACCTTC
CDR3: CAGRSGLGGGYTF
size: -
V: TRBV2
J: TRBJ1-2
D: -

DNA: TGTGCCTGGACAACAGGGGGTCGGGGCTACGAGCAGTACTTT
CDR3: CAWTTGGRGYEQYF
size: -
V: TRBV30
J: TRBJ2-7
D: TRBD1

DNA: TGTGCCAGCAAAAGGGCGAGGGGACCAGACACCGGGGAGCTGTTTTTT
CDR3: CASKRARGPDTGELFF
size: few
V: TRBV19
J: TRBJ2-2
D: -

DNA: TGTGCCAGCAGCCCGGACGGTCGCTATGGCTACACCTTC
CDR3: CASSPDGRYGYTF
size: once
V: TRBV7-9
J: TRBJ1-2
D: -

DNA: TGTGCCAGCAGCTTTTGGGCCCGCACCGGGGAGCTGTTTTTT
CDR3: CASSFWARTGELFF
size: -
V: TRBV7-3
J: TRBJ2-2
D: -

DNA: TGTGCCAGCAATCCCTTTTTACTAGCGGGGGGGAGCTCCTACGAGCAGTACTTC
CDR3: CASNPFLLAGGSSYEQYF
size: -
V: TRBV2
J: TRBJ2-7
D: TRBD2

DNA: TGTGCCAGCCTTCAAGGGTTGGCCTACTTT
CDR3: CASLQGLAYF
size: -
V: TRBV9
J: TRBJ1-3
D: -

DNA: TGTGCCAGCGGGGGTGGGACAGGGAATCGTGGGGGTGAAGCTTTCTTT
CDR3: CASGGGTGNRGGEAFF
size: -
V: TRBV7-9
J: TRBJ1-1
D: TRBD1

DNA: TGTGCCAGCAGCTTGGCTACAGGTCTTGGAAACACCATATATTTT
CDR3: CASSLATGLGNTIYF
size: once
V: TRBV5-6
J: TRBJ1-3
D: -

DNA: TGTGCCTGGAGCCCCCGTGGGTCCCTTAATGAAAAACTGTTTTTT
CDR3: CAWSPRGSLNEKLFF
size: -
V: TRBV30
J: TRBJ1-4
D: -

DNA: TGTGCCAGCAGTAAAGGGGTCCGGGCCGGGGAGCTGTTTTTT
CDR3: CASSKGVRAGELFF
size: -
V: TRBV6-1
J: TRBJ2-2
D: -

DNA: TGCAGTGCCGATAGGTACAATGAGCAGTTCTTC
CDR3: CSADRYNEQFF
size: -
V: TRBV20-1
J: TRBJ2-1
D: -

DNA: TGCGCCAGCAGCTTGGTTGAGGGGCAGCCCCAGCATTTT
CDR3: CASSLVEGQPQHF
size: few
V: TRBV5-1
J: TRBJ1-5
D: -

DNA: TGTGCCAGCTCACGACTTAGGACAGGCGGGGGTGAAAAACTGTTTTTT
CDR3: CASSRLRTGGGEKLFF
size: -
V: TRBV18
J: TRBJ1-4
D: TRBD1

DNA: TGTGCCAGCAGTTACGAGACAGGGGCCTACAATGAGCAGTTCTTC
CDR3: CASSYETGAYNEQFF
size: -
V: TRBV7-2
J: TRBJ2-1
D: TRBD1

DNA: TGTGCCAGTAGTTTGGACAGACAAGAGACCCAGTACTTC
CDR3: CASSLDRQETQYF
size: -
V: TRBV19
J: TRBJ2-5
D: -

DNA: TGTGCCAGCAGAAGGACAGCGAACACTGAAGCTTTCTTT
CDR3: CASRRTANTEAFF
size: -
V: TRBV6-1
J: TRBJ1-1
D: -

DNA: TGTGCCAGCAGCCCGGGACAGGGAGGCGAAGAGACCCAGTACTTC
CDR3: CASSPGQGGEETQYF
size: -
V: TRBV7-9
J: TRBJ2-5
D: TRBD1

DNA: TGTGCCAGCAGCCCCTCCCCGGGCGGGGAGCTGTTTTTT
CDR3: CASSPSPGGELFF
size: -
V: TRBV11-2
J: TRBJ2-2
D: -

DNA: TGTGCCATCAGTGAAAACAACAATGAGCAGTTCTTC
CDR3: CAISENNNEQFF
size: -
V: TRBV10-3
J: TRBJ2-1
D: -

DNA: TGTGCCAGCAGTCGTATGGCAAGCTCTGGAAACACCATATATTTT
CDR3: CASSRMASSGNTIYF
size: few
V: TRBV28
J: TRBJ1-3
D: -

DNA: TGTGCCTGGAGTGTATCAGCCAGGGTCTACAATGAGCAGTTCTTC
CDR3: CAWSVSARVYNEQFF
size: once
V: TRBV30
J: TRBJ2-1
D: -

DNA: TGTGCCAGCAGTGATACAGGGGAGCCTGAGCAGTTCTTC
CDR3: CASSDTGEPEQFF
size: -
V: TRBV2
J: TRBJ2-1
D: TRBD1

DNA: TGTGCCAGCAGCGCCAGCACAGATACGCAGTATTTT
CDR3: CASSASTDTQYF
size: -
V: TRBV9
J: TRBJ2-3
D: -

DNA: TGTGCCAGCAGAGGGACTAGCGGGGGGCCTAGCACAGATACGCAGTATTTT
CDR3: CASRGTSGGPSTDTQYF
size: once
V: TRBV9
J: TRBJ2-3
D: TRBD2

DNA: TGTGCCAGCAGCCGGTGGCAGCTCTTGAACACTGAAGCTTTCTTT
CDR3: CASSRWQLLNTEAFF
size: -
V: TRBV5-4
J: TRBJ1-1
D: -

DNA: TGTGCCAGCAGTTTCTACAGTTCTAACTATGGCTACACCTTC
CDR3: CASSFYSSNYGYTF
size: few
V: TRBV28
J: TRBJ1-2
D: -

DNA: TGTGCCAGTAGTATATCCCAGGGTAATCAGCCCCAGCATTTT
CDR3: CASSISQGNQPQHF
size: once
V: TRBV19
J: TRBJ1-5
D: -

DNA: TGTGCCAGCACCTGGCAGGAGGGAGACACTGAAGCTTTCTTT
CDR3: CASTWQEGDTEAFF
size: -
V: TRBV6-4
J: TRBJ1-1
D: -

DNA: TGCGCCAGCAGCCAAGAAGGGGCAGCCTATGGCTACACCTTC
CDR3: CASSQEGAAYGYTF
size: -
V: TRBV4-1
J: TRBJ1-2
D: -

DNA: TGTGCCAGCAGCCTTGGGACAGATAATCAGCCCCAGCATTTT
CDR3: CASSLGTDNQPQHF
size: -
V: TRBV14
J: TRBJ1-5
D: TRBD1

DNA: TGTGCCTGGAGTGAGACGGCCAGGGGGAGAAACACCATATATTTT
CDR3: CAWSETARGRNTIYF
size: once
V: TRBV30
J: TRBJ1-3
D: TRBD1

DNA: TGTGCCAGCAGCATAACGCCGTTTAGGGGTGAGCAGTTCTTC
CDR3: CASSITPFRGEQFF
size: -
V: TRBV7-9
J: TRBJ2-1
D: -

DNA: TGTGCCAGCAGTTCACAAGACACAGATACGCAGTATTTT
CDR3: CASSSQDTDTQYF
size: -
V: TRBV6-5
J: TRBJ2-3
D: -

DNA: TGCGCCAGCAGACGCACCGGGACAGGGGGCCCCGGGGAGCTGTTTTTT
CDR3: CASRRTGTGGPGELFF
size: -
V: TRBV5-1
J: TRBJ2-2
D: TRBD1

DNA: TGCGCCAGCAGCTTGGAAGGCAGCTCATCCTACACCTTC
CDR3: CASSLEGSSSYTF
size: once
V: TRBV5-1
J: TRBJ1-2
D: -

DNA: TGCGCCAGCAGACCGGGACAGGGCTTAGATACGCAGTATTTT
CDR3: CASRPGQGLDTQYF
size: -
V: TRBV10-2
J: TRBJ2-3
D: TRBD1